This section outlines one T cell receptor beta chain sequence together with its context. This specimen belongs to a study of blood T cell repertoires in COVID-19. Overall study context: The cDNA or gDNA used as material had been derived from T cells, B-cell-depleted T cells, or PBMCs.

This CDR3 is 15 amino acids long. Germline trimming cut 0 bases from V and 2 bases from J; bases unmatched to any gene: 2. Germline lookup yields CDR1 GTSNPN and CDR2 SVGIG (reference sequence). Per the original data handling: Amplification of reference gene primers provided the estimated nucleated cell counts. This table comes from immunoSEQ multiplex PCR, and its TCRdb copy is limited to in-frame clones, with some not included. V, J and clone size derive from that table, while D and trimming were established from the DNA sequence. The sample shows about 55,000 clones, approximately 85% of them seen only once.

The V call is TRBV30, the J call TRBJ1-5, with 9 bases that match TRBD1. The sequence derives from a human donor in a cohort sampled during active COVID-19. The sequenced material came from peripheral blood. CDR3 loop: CAWSVGTGRNQPQHF. CDR3 DNA sequence: TGTGCCTGGAGTGTCGGGACAGGGCGCAATCAGCCCCAGCATTTT.